The 8 T cell receptor beta chains reported below all come from one sample, sequenced in a study of tumour-infiltrating T cells in Burkitt lymphoma. Here immunoSEQ multiplex PCR was the method, and the copy in TCRdb shows in-frame clones only, minus some. The data contain about 50,000 clones, roughly 30% of them singletons. The material sequenced was tumor tissue. These receptor sequences come from a human donor with Burkitt lymphoma.

This clone turned up a few times. This chain joins TRBV5-6 and TRBJ2-3; 8 bases match TRBD2. Per germline, CDR1 SGHDT and CDR2 YYEEEE. This CDR3 has 13 amino acids. The junction had 1 base not matched to a gene; V was cut back by 2 bases and J by 5 bases. This CDR3 reads CASSFGGGDTQYF. Written as DNA, the CDR3 is TGTGCCAGCAGCTTCGGGGGGGGAGATACGCAGTATTTT.

A few counts support this clone. The junction departs from germline at one end; a sequencing error may be responsible. The chain couples TRBV15 to TRBJ1-5; TRBD1 aligns across 9 bases. CDR1 is LNHNV and CDR2 is YYDKDF in the germline V gene (reference sequence). The CDR3 covers 14 residues. The CDR3 DNA sequence: TGTGCCACCAGCAGGGACAGGGGATATCAGCCGCAGCATTTT. Residues: CATSRDRGYQPQHF.

J is TRBJ2-1 and V is TRBV29-1, with 7 bases matching TRBD2. The CDR3 covers 16 residues. Looked up from germline, CDR1 is SQVTM and CDR2 is ANQGSEA. Germline trimming cut 7 bases from V and 1 base from J; bases unmatched to any gene: 13. Written as DNA, the CDR3 is TGCAGCGGGGGGGGTGACCGGGGAAAGTCCTACAATGAGCAGTTCTTC. As protein: CSGGGDRGKSYNEQFF.

J is TRBJ2-1 and V is TRBV11-1, with a tentative D call TRBD2 (5 bases). Trimming removed 5 bases from V and 5 bases from J, with 10 bases in between. Germline CDR1 is SGHAT and CDR2 is FQDESV (reference sequence). This CDR3 has 13 amino acids. The CDR3 DNA is TGTGCCAGCAGCCTCGGGGAAAACAATGAGCAGTTCTTC. Its translation is CASSLGENNEQFF.

The V and J genes are TRBV27 and TRBJ1-6, with D maybe TRBD1 (5 bases). Germline lookup yields CDR1 MNHEY and CDR2 SMNVEV (reference sequence). Trimming removed 7 bases from V and 9 bases from J, with 10 bases in between. This CDR3 spans 12 amino acids. This CDR3 is CASTTVGSPLHF. The CDR3 DNA is TGTGCCAGCACGACAGTAGGTTCACCCCTCCACTTT.

This clone was detected a few times. The chain couples TRBV29-1 to TRBJ2-5; 9 nucleotides align to TRBD2. Losses at the gene ends were 4 bases for V and 5 bases for J; bases not matched to a gene: 8. The CDR3 spans 14 residues. Germline V gene data show CDR1 as SQVTM and CDR2 as ANQGSEA. The CDR3, as DNA: TGCAGCGTTGCACTAGCGGGTTCAGGGGAGACCCAGTACTTC. Amino acid sequence: CSVALAGSGETQYF.

V is TRBV28 and J is TRBJ1-4; unclear D gene. Trimming left V 3 bases short and J 3 bases short, with 11 bases between. In germline, CDR1 is MDHEN, CDR2 SYDVKM. This CDR3 is 15 amino acids long. The CDR3 nucleotides are TGTGCCAGCAGTTTGAAAGTTTCTTCTAATGAAAAACTGTTTTTT. Encoded protein: CASSLKVSSNEKLFF.

V gene TRBV7-3 combines with J gene TRBJ2-2; 8 positions match TRBD2. The CDR3 is made up of 15 amino acids. Germline CDR1 and CDR2: SGHTA and FQGTGA. J lost 4 bases, V lost 5 bases, and 6 bases had no gene match. This chain's CDR3 is CASSAGLGGTGELFF. In DNA form, the CDR3 reads TGTGCCAGCAGCGCGGGACTAGGCGGCACCGGGGAGCTGTTTTTT.